This record looks at one T cell receptor beta chain sequence and its context. The RNA, roughly 0.45 to 1 ug, was put through reverse transcription using random hexamers. TCR beta CDR3 was amplified by immunoSEQ multiplex PCR. This amplification extended across 54 Vbeta and 13 Jbeta segments. Via MiXCR, TCRdb re-called the immunoSEQ multiplex PCR reads, giving one row per CDR3 protein. The table includes about 280,000 distinct CDR3 sequences, approximately 81% detected once. The sample belongs to a study of CD8 T cells in Susac syndrome. CDR1 is MGHRA, CDR2 YSYEKL, per germline. The CDR3 has 17 residues. V lost 2 bases and J lost 5; bases outside the gene matches: 9. CD8+ and CD4+ T cells circulating in blood were sequenced for TCR beta. TEMRA cells underwent FACS enrichment and CD8+ and CD4+ T cells underwent negative isolation.

This sequence was found in a human donor with multiple sclerosis. The chain is built from TRBV4-1 and TRBJ2-2; 9 bases line up with TRBD1. Input material: CD8+ T cells from PBMCs. The CDR3 here is CASSQSWDRELTGELFF. CDR3 sequence (DNA): TGCGCCAGCAGCCAAAGTTGGGACAGGGAGTTAACCGGGGAGCTGTTTTTT.